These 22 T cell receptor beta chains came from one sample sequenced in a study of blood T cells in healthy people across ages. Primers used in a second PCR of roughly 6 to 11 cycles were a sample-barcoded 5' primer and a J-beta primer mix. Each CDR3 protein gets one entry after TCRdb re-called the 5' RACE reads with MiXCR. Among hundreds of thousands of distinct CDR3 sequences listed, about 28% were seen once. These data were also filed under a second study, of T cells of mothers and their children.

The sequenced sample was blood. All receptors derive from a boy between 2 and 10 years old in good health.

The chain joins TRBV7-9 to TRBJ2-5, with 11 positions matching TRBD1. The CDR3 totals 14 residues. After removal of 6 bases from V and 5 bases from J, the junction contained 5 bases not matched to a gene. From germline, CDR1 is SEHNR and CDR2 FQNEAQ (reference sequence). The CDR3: CASRWTGGGETQYF. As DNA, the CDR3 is TGTGCCAGCAGGTGGACAGGGGGCGGGGAGACCCAGTACTTC.

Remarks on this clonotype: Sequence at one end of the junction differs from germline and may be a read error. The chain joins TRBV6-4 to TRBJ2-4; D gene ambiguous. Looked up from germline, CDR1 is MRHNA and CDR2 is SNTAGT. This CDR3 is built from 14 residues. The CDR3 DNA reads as TGTGCCACCAGGCACTTAGTAACCAAAAGCATTCAGTACTTC. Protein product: CATRHLVTKSIQYF.

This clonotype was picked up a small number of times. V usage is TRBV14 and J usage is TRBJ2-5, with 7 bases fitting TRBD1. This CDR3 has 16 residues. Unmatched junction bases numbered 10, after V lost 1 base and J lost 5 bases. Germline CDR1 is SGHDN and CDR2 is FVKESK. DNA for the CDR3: TGTGCCAGCAGCCAAGTGGCGCCAGGGGGTGGTGAGACCCAGTACTTC. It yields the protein CASSQVAPGGGETQYF.

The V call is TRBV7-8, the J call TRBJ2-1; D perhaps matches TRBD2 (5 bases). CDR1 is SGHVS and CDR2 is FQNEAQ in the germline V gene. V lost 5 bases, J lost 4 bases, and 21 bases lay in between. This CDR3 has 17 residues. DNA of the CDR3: TGTGCCAGCAGCCTCCCCTTGTTGTACGGGATTTACAATGAGCAGTTCTTC. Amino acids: CASSLPLLYGIYNEQFF.

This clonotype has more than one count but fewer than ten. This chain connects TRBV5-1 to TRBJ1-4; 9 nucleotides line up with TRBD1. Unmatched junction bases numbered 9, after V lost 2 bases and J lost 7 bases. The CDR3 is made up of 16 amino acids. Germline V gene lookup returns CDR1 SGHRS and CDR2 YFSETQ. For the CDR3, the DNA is TGCGCCAGCAGCTTTATTGGGACAGGGATGGGTGAAAAACTGTTTTTT. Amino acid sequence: CASSFIGTGMGEKLFF.

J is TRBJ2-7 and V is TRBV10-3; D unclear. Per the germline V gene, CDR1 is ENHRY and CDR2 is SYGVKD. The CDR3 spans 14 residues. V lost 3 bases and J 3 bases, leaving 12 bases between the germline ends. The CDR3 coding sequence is TGTGCCATCAGTGAAGAAGGGCTTCGCTACGAGCAGTACTTC. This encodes CAISEEGLRYEQYF.

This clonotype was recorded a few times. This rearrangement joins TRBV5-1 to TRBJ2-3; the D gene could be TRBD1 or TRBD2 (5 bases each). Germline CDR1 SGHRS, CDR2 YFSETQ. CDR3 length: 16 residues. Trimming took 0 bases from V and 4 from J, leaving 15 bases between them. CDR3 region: CASSLGAAGAADTQYF. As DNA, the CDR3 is TGCGCCAGCAGCTTGGGAGCGGCCGGGGCCGCAGATACGCAGTATTTT.

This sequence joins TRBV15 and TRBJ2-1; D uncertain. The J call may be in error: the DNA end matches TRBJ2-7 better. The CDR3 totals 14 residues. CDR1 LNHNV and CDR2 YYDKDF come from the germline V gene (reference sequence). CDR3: CATSRDMSGHEQYF. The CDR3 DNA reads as TGTGCCACCAGCAGAGATATGTCGGGCCACGAGCAGTACTTC.

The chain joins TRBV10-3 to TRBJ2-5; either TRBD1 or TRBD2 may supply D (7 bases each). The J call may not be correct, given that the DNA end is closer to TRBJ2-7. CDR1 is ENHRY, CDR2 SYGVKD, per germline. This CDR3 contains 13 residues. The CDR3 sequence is CAIRAGGENEQYF. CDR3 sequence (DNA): TGTGCCATCAGGGCAGGGGGGGAAAACGAGCAGTACTTC.

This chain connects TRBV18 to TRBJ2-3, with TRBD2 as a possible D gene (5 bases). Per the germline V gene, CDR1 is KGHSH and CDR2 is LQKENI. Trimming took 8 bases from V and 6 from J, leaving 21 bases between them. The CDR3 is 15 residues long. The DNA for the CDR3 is TGTGCCAGCAGCTCCCGGATGGTGGGAGCGGATACGCAGTATTTT. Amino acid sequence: CASSSRMVGADTQYF.

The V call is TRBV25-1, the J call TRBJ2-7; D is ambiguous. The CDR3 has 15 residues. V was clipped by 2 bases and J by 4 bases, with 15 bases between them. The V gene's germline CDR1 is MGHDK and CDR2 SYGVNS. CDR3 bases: TGTGCCAGCAGTGAAGCTAACAACTATGGGTACGAGCAGTACTTC. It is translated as CASSEANNYGYEQYF.

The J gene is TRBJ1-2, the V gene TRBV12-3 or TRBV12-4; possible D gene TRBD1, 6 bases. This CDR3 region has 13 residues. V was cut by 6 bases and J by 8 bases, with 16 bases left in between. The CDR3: CASSPNRAVGYTF. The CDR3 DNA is TGTGCCAGCAGCCCCAACAGGGCTGTCGGCTACACCTTC.

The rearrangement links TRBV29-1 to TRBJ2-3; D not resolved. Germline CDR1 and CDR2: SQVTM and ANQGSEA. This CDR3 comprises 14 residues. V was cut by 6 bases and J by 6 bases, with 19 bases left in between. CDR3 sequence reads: CSVRLVRFADTQYF. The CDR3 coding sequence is TGCAGCGTCCGGCTCGTTAGGTTTGCGGATACGCAGTATTTT.

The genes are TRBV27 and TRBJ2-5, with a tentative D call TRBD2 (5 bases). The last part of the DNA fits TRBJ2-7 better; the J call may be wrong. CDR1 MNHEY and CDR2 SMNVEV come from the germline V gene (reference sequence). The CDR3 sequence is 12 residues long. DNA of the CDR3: TGTGCCAGCAGACTAGGGCCCTACGAGCAGTACTTC. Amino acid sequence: CASRLGPYEQYF.

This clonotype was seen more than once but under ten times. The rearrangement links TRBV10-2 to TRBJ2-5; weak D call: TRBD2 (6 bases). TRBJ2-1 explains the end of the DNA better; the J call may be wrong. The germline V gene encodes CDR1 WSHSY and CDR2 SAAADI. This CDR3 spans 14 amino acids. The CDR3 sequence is CASSRGRPSNEQFF. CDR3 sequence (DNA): TGCGCCAGCAGTCGTGGGAGGCCCAGCAATGAGCAGTTCTTC.

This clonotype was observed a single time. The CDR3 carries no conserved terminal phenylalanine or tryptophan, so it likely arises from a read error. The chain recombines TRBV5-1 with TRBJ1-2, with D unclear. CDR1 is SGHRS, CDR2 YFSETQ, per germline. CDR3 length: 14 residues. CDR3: CVSSPRSGNYGYTL. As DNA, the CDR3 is TGCGTCAGCAGCCCCCGATCGGGAAACTATGGCTACACCCTC.

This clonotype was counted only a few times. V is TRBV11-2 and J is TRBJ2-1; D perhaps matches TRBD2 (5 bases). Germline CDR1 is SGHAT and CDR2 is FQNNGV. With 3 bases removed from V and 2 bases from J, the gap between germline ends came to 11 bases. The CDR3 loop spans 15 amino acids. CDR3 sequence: CASSFSSGPYNEQFF. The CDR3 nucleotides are TGTGCCAGCAGCTTTAGCAGCGGTCCCTACAATGAGCAGTTCTTC.

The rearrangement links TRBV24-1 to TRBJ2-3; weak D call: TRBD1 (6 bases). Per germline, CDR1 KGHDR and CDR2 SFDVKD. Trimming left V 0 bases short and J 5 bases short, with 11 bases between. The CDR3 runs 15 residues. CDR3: CATSDLAGAEDTQYF. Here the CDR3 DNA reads TGTGCCACCAGTGATTTGGCAGGGGCGGAAGATACGCAGTATTTT.

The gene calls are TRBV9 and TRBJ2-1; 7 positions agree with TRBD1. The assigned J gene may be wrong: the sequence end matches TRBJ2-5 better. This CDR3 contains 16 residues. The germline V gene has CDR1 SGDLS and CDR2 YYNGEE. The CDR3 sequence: CASSEYRGLTGETQYF. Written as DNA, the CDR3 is TGTGCCAGCAGCGAATACAGGGGCCTTACCGGGGAGACCCAGTACTTC.

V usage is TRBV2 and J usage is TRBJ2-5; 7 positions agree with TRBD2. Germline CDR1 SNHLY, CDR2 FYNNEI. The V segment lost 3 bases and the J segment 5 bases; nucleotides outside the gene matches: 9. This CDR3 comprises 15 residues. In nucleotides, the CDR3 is TGTGCCAGCAGTGAGTCCGGGAGGCGGGCGGAGACCCAGTACTTC. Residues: CASSESGRRAETQYF.

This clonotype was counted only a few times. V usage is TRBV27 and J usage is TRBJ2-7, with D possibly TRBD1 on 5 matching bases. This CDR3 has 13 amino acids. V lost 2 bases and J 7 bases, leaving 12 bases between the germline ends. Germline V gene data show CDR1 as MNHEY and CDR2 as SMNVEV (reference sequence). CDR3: CASSLDPRTEQYF. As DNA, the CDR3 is TGTGCCAGCAGTTTAGACCCTCGGACAGAGCAGTACTTC.

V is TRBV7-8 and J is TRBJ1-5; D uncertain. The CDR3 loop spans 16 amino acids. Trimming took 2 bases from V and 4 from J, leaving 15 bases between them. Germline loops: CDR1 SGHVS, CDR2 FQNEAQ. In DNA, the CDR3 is TGTGCCAGCAGCTTACCTCGGGTAGACTGGAATCAGCCCCAGCATTTT. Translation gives CASSLPRVDWNQPQHF.